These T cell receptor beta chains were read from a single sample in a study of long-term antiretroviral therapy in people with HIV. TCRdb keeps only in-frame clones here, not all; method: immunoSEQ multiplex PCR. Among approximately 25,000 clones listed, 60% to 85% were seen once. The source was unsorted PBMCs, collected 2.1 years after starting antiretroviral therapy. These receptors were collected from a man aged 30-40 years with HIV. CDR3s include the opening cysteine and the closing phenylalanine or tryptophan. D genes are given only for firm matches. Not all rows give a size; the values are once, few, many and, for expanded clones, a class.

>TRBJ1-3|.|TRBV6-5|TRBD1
TGTGCCAGCAGTTACTCCCTCAGGGGGTCTGGAAACACCATATATTTT
CASSYSLRGSGNTIYF
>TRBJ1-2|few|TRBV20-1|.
TGCAGTGAGGATGGCTACACCTTC
CSEDGYTF
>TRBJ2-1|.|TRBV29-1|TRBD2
TGCAGCGTTAAAGGCGGGAGGTTAACCTCCTACAATGAGCAGTTCTTC
CSVKGGRLTSYNEQFF
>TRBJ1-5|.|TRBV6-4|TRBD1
TGTGCCAGCTTACAGGGGGCTAAAGGTCAGCCCCAGCATTTT
CASLQGAKGQPQHF
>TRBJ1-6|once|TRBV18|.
TGTGCCAGCTCACCCCCGGGAGGGGCGAGTAATTCACCCCTCCACTTT
CASSPPGGASNSPLHF
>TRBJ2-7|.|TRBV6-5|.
TGTGCCAGCCAAAGGGGCTTAGGCTCCTACGAGCAGTACTTC
CASQRGLGSYEQYF
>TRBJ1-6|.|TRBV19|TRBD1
TGTGCCAGTAGACCGGACAGGGAATATAATTCACCCCTCCACTTT
CASRPDREYNSPLHF
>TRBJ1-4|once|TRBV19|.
TGTGCCAGTAGGCTCCAGGGTGGAGGTGAAAAACTGTTTTTT
CASRLQGGGEKLFF
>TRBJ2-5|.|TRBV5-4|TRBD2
TGTGCCAGCAGCCTTCCTCCTAGCGGGAGGGCCCAAGAGACCCAGTACTTC
CASSLPPSGRAQETQYF
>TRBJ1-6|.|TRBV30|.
TGTGCCTGCCCGATTAGGGGCCGCTATAATTCACCCCTCCACTTT
CACPIRGRYNSPLHF
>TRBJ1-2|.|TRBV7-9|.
TGTGCCAGCAGCACCCCGGGACTCAGGCAAGGCTACACCTTC
CASSTPGLRQGYTF
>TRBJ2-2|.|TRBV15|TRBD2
TGTGCCACCAGCAGAGATCGAAAGCGGGAGGGCCGGGGCACCGGGGAGCTGTTTTTT
CATSRDRKREGRGTGELFF
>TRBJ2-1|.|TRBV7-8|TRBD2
TGTGCCAGCAGCCGAGGACTAGCGGGCTCCTACAATGAGCAGTTCTTC
CASSRGLAGSYNEQFF
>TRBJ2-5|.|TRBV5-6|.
TGTGCCAGCAGCTTGAGGGGGTTCAGGGAGACCCAGTACTTC
CASSLRGFRETQYF
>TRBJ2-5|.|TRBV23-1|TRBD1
TGCGCCAGCAGTAGGGGGCCGGGGGAGACCCAGTACTTC
CASSRGPGETQYF
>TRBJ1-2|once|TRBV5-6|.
TGTGCCAGCAGTCCAAACGGGGGGTTGTACTATGGCTACACCTTC
CASSPNGGLYYGYTF
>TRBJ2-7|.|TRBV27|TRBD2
TGTGCCAGCACCCTGGGGGCTAGCGGGCTGGGCGAGCAGTACTTC
CASTLGASGLGEQYF
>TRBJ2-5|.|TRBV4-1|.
TGCGCCAGCAGCCAAGATTTGGAGGGACCGAACCGAAAGACCCAGTACTTC
CASSQDLEGPNRKTQYF
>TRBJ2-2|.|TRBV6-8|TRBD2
TGTGCCCCTCGGCGGGGGGTCCCGAACACCGGGGAGCTGTTTTTT
CAPRRGVPNTGELFF
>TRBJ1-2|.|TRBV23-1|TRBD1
TGCGCCAGCAGTCAATCGTGGCTGCCCGGACTTGTTGAGGACAGGGGGCCTTTAGGGTATGGCTACACCTTC
CASSQSWLPGLVEDRGPLGYGYTF
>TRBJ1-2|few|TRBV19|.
TGTGCCAGTATGGGTAACTATGGCTACACCTTC
CASMGNYGYTF
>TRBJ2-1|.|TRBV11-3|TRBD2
TGTGCCAGCAGCTTAAGAAGTCGTTGGTCTAGCGGGCTACATCCTAGGTTCTTC
CASSLRSRWSSGLHPRFF
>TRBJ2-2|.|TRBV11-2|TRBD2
TGTGCCAGCAGCTTAAGGCGGGAGGGTACCGGGGAGCTGTTTTTT
CASSLRREGTGELFF
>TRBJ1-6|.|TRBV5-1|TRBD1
TGCGCCAGCAGCGCGGGACAGGGCTACAATTCACCCCTCCACTTT
CASSAGQGYNSPLHF
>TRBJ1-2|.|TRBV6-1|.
TGTGCCAGCAGAGCCGGGACTGTCACCGACTATGGCTACACCTTC
CASRAGTVTDYGYTF
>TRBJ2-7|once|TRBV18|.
TGTGCCAGCTCACGCGATTCCTACGAGCAGTACTTC
CASSRDSYEQYF
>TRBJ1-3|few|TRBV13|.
TGTGCCAGCAGCTTAAACGGGAAAAACACCATATATTTT
CASSLNGKNTIYF
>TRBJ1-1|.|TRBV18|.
TGTGCCAGCTCACCGGGGATAGGACAGAACACTGAAGCTTTCTTT
CASSPGIGQNTEAFF
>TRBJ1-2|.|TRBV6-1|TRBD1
TGTGCCAGCAGTCGGGACAGGGGGCTGGGTGGCTACACCTTC
CASSRDRGLGGYTF
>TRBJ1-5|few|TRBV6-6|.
TGTGCCAGCAGCCCCGGGCAGACTAGCAATCAGCCCCAGCATTTT
CASSPGQTSNQPQHF
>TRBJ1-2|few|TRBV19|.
TGTGCCAGTATGGGAGATAGCTACACCTTC
CASMGDSYTF
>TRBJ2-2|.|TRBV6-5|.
TGTGCCAGCAGGCCGGGGAGGAACACCGGGGAGCTGTTTTTT
CASRPGRNTGELFF
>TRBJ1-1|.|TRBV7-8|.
TGTGCCAGCAGCTTGTCGGACACTGAAGCTTTCTTT
CASSLSDTEAFF
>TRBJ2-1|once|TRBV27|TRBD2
TGTGCCAGCACCCCCCCTGGGACTAGCGGGAGGCATGAGCAGTTCTTC
CASTPPGTSGRHEQFF
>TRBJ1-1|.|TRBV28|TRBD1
TGTGCCAGCAGTTCCGGACAGGGGGTCCTGAACACTGAAGCTTTCTTT
CASSSGQGVLNTEAFF
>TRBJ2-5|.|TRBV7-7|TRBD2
TGTGCTAGCAGCTTAGCTGCGGGAGGAGGGGAGACCCAGTACTTC
CASSLAAGGGETQYF
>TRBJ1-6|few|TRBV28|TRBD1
TGTGCCAGCAGTTTGGGACAGCCTAATTCACCCCTCCACTTT
CASSLGQPNSPLHF
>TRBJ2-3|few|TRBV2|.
TGTGCCAGCAGTGAAAGGGTAGCAGATACGCAGTATTTT
CASSERVADTQYF
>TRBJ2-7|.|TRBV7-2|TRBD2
TGTGCCAGCAGCTTAGCGGGGAGGGCTACTCCCTACGAGCAGTACTTC
CASSLAGRATPYEQYF
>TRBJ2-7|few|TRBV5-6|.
TGTGCCAGCAGCTTGGGGCGACGAACCTACGAGCAGTACTTC
CASSLGRRTYEQYF
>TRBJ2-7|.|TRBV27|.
TGTGCCAGCAGTTTTTACGGGCCCTACGAGCAGTACTTC
CASSFYGPYEQYF
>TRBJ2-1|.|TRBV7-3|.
TGTGCCAGCAGCGCGGCAGGGGACAATGAGCAGTTCTTC
CASSAAGDNEQFF
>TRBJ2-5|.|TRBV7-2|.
TGTGCCAGCAGCTTAGTAGGTTCGCAGGGGGAGACCCAGTACTTC
CASSLVGSQGETQYF
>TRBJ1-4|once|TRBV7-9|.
TGTGCCAGCAGCTTAGGTGGTGAAGGGAGGGATTCTGAAAAACTGTTTTTT
CASSLGGEGRDSEKLFF
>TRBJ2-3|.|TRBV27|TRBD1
TGTGCCAGCAGTTGGCTGGGACAGGGTGGTACGCAGTATTTT
CASSWLGQGGTQYF
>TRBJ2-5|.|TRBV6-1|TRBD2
TGTGCCAGCACATCGACTAGCGGGAGTGTGTCCCAGTACTTC
CASTSTSGSVSQYF
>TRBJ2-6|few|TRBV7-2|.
TGTGCCAGCAGCTCACCACAGGGAGGGGCCAACGTCCTGACTTTC
CASSSPQGGANVLTF
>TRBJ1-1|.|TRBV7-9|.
TGTGCCAGCAGTTCCGGACAGTCGAACACTGAAGCTTTCTTT
CASSSGQSNTEAFF
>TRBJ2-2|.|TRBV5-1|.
TGCGCCAGCAGCCGCACACCGAACACCGGGGAGCTGTTTTTT
CASSRTPNTGELFF
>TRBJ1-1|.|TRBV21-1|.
TGTGCCAGCAGCAAAGGTGGGACAGCTCGCACTGAAGCTTTCTTT
CASSKGGTARTEAFF